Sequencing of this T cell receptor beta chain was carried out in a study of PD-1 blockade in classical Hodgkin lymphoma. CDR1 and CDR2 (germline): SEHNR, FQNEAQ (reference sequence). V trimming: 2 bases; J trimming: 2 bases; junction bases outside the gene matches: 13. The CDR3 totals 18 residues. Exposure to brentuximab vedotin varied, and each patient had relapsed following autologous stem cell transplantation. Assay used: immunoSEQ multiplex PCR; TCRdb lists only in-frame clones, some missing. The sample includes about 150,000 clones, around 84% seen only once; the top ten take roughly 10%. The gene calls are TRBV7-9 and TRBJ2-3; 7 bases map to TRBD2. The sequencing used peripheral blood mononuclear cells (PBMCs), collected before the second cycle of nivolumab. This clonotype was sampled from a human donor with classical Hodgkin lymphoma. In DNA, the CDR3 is TGTGCCAGCAGCTTAAAGGGGTTTCTAGCGGAGTACACAGATACGCAGTATTTT. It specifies CASSLKGFLAEYTDTQYF.